Shown below are 30 T cell receptor beta chains from a single sample sequenced in a study of cytotoxic CD8 clonotypes in ibrutinib-treated CLL. Produced via immunoSEQ multiplex PCR; TCRdb's table is partial and in-frame only. The table has tens of thousands of clones, 68% seen once. The sequencing used PBMCs, collected at disease progression, from a patient treated with ibrutinib. All receptors come from a human donor with chronic lymphocytic leukemia.

V gene TRBV10-3 combines with J gene TRBJ2-3; 8 bases line up with TRBD2. Germline V gene data show CDR1 as ENHRY and CDR2 as SYGVKD. The CDR3 contains 13 residues. V shed 7 bases, J shed 4 bases, and the junction held 4 bases outside the gene matches. The CDR3: CAITGGEPDTQYF. The CDR3 DNA sequence: TGTGCCATCACGGGGGGGGAGCCAGATACGCAGTATTTT.

Only a few counts were recorded for this clone. This chain joins TRBV19 and TRBJ1-1; D is ambiguous. This CDR3 comprises 13 residues. CDR1 and CDR2 from the germline V gene are LNHDA and SQIVND (reference sequence). The ends were cut back, 3 bases at V and 1 base at J, with 6 bases in the middle. In DNA form, the CDR3 reads TGTGCCAGTAGTATCTTGGGGAACACTGAAGCTTTCTTT. Translated: CASSILGNTEAFF. The whole variable domain, remainder taken from reference TRBV19 and TRBJ1-1, is DGGITQSPKYLFRKEGQNVTLSCEQNLNHDAMYWYRQDPGQGLRLIYYSQIVNDFQKGDIAEGYSVSREKKESFPLTVTSAQKNPTAFYLCASSILGNTEAFFGQGTRLTVV.

V and J are TRBV19 and TRBJ1-2; D is possibly TRBD1 (6 bases). Germline assignment: CDR1 LNHDA and CDR2 SQIVND (reference sequence). CDR3 length equals 13 residues. The V end was cut by 4 bases, the J end by 6 bases, with 12 bases between. CDR3 nucleotides: TGTGCCAGTAGTAACCGACGGGACAATGGCTACACCTTC. Its translation: CASSNRRDNGYTF.

This chain joins TRBV5-4 and TRBJ2-7; 9 bases agree with TRBD2. Germline V lookup: CDR1 SGHNT, CDR2 YYREEE (reference sequence). The trim removed 4 bases at V and 3 bases at J, leaving 8 bases unmatched. The CDR3 contains 15 residues. DNA for the CDR3: TGTGCCAGCAGCCCCCGAGCGGGAGGAGACTACGAGCAGTACTTC. Encoded protein: CASSPRAGGDYEQYF.

The chain couples TRBV15 to TRBJ2-1; no clear D gene. V lost 1 base and J lost 2, with 6 bases in between. The germline CDR1 and CDR2 sequences are LNHNV and YYDKDF (reference sequence). The CDR3 spans 14 residues. This chain's CDR3 is CATSRAQTYNEQFF. CDR3 sequence (DNA): TGTGCCACCAGCAGAGCACAAACCTACAATGAGCAGTTCTTC.

A few counts support this clone. The gene calls are TRBV18 and TRBJ1-6; a weak D match, TRBD1 (5 bases). Germline V gene sequence: CDR1 KGHSH, CDR2 LQKENI. The CDR3 totals 16 residues. Trimming removed 6 bases from V and 0 bases from J, with 12 bases in between. The DNA of the CDR3 is TGTGCCAGCTCCCGGGACGCGAGCTCCTATAATTCACCCCTCCACTTT. This gives the protein CASSRDASSYNSPLHF.

The genes are TRBV2 and TRBJ1-5; TRBD1 matches 7 bases. The junction had 2 bases not matched to a gene; V was cut back by 8 bases and J by 4 bases. Per the germline V gene, CDR1 is SNHLY and CDR2 is FYNNEI. There are 12 residues in the CDR3. Here the CDR3 reads CASGGQNQPQHF. As DNA, the CDR3 is TGTGCCAGCGGGGGACAGAATCAGCCCCAGCATTTT. Full variable domain (outside the CDR3, taken from reference TRBV2 and TRBJ1-5): EPEVTQTPSHQVTQMGQEVILRCVPISNHLYFYWYRQILGQKVEFLVSFYNNEISEKSEIFDDQFSVERPDGSNFTLKIRSTKLEDSAMYFCASGGQNQPQHFGDGTRLSIL.

This clone was detected a few times. This chain links TRBV27 with TRBJ1-1, with D possibly TRBD1 on 6 matching bases. CDR3 length: 14 amino acids. V dropped 4 bases and J dropped 0 bases, with 9 bases sitting between them. The germline V gene has CDR1 MNHEY and CDR2 SMNVEV (reference sequence). DNA of the CDR3: TGTGCCAGCAGTTCTACAGGGCTGAACACTGAAGCTTTCTTT. This codes for CASSSTGLNTEAFF.

This chain connects TRBV15 to TRBJ1-3, with D possibly being TRBD1 (5 bases). Trimming took 4 bases from V and 2 from J, leaving 18 bases between them. Germline loops: CDR1 LNHNV, CDR2 YYDKDF (reference sequence). The CDR3 covers 17 residues. The CDR3 region is CATSKSGGSGTGNTIYF. In nucleotides, the CDR3 is TGTGCCACCAGCAAGTCTGGGGGATCGGGTACTGGAAACACCATATATTTT.

The chain couples TRBV5-1 to TRBJ2-2; no clear D. This CDR3 is built from 16 residues. The germline V gene has CDR1 SGHRS and CDR2 YFSETQ. Trimming stripped 0 bases from V and 1 base from J, with 10 bases between. The CDR3 DNA follows: TGCGCCAGCAGCTTGGGGCAGGCCTTGAACACCGGGGAGCTGTTTTTT. Its protein product is CASSLGQALNTGELFF.

This clone has ten or more counts. The chain has TRBV6-4 and TRBJ2-7; D gene uncertain. This CDR3 region has 17 residues. Trimming shortened V by 1 base and J by 4 bases, and 20 bases separated the two germline ends. Germline values: CDR1 MRHNA, CDR2 SNTAGT. This CDR3 reads CASSDLHTHLGLYEQYF. The CDR3 DNA is TGTGCCAGCAGTGACTTACATACACATCTGGGCCTGTACGAGCAGTACTTC.

This clone has a handful of counts. The chain joins TRBV30 to TRBJ1-2, with 7 bases fitting TRBD1. CDR1 is GTSNPN and CDR2 is SVGIG in the germline V gene (reference sequence). CDR3 length: 16 amino acids. Trimming at V came to 3 bases and at J to 2 bases, leaving 12 bases not matched to a gene. Here the CDR3 DNA reads TGTGCCTGGAGAGACCCGGGACAGCTTCAAAACTATGGCTACACCTTC. Translation gives CAWRDPGQLQNYGYTF. Looking up the rest from reference TRBV30 and TRBJ1-2 gives the full variable domain: SQTIHQWPATLVQPVGSPLSLECTVEGTSNPNLYWYRQAAGRGLQLLFYSVGIGQISSEVPQNLSASRPQDRQFILSSKKLLLSDSGFYLCAWRDPGQLQNYGYTFGSGTRLTVV.

This clone has only a few counts. The DNA for the CDR3 is TGTGCCTGCGGGGACAGGGGGAATCAGCCCCAGCATTTT. Translating gives CACGDRGNQPQHF. V is TRBV30 and J is TRBJ1-5; 11 bases match TRBD1. J lost 4 bases, V lost 6 bases, and 2 bases had no gene match. Germline values: CDR1 GTSNPN, CDR2 SVGIG (reference sequence). The CDR3 spans 13 residues.

J is TRBJ1-3 and V is TRBV29-1; D is perhaps TRBD1 (6 bases). The CDR3 loop spans 15 amino acids. Deletions cut 1 base from V and 3 bases from J, with 13 bases between. Per germline, CDR1 SQVTM and CDR2 ANQGSEA. CDR3 loop: CSVEGSGDHGNTIYF. In DNA, the CDR3 is TGCAGCGTTGAAGGTTCAGGGGATCATGGAAACACCATATATTTT.

The J gene is TRBJ2-3, the V gene TRBV5-1, with TRBD1 matching over 9 bases. Germline CDR1 SGHRS, CDR2 YFSETQ. This CDR3 contains 14 residues. The junction had 5 bases not matched to a gene; V was cut back by 4 bases and J by 5 bases. CDR3 DNA: TGCGCCAGCAGCAGCGGACAGGGGATAGATACGCAGTATTTT. Translation gives CASSSGQGIDTQYF.

The chain joins TRBV13 to TRBJ2-5, with 7 bases lining up with TRBD2. The J segment lost 2 bases and the V segment lost 4 bases, leaving 1 base of the junction unmatched. The CDR3 has 13 amino acids. Germline CDR1 reads PRHDT; CDR2 reads FYEKMQ (reference sequence). The CDR3 protein is CASSSGLQETQYF. The CDR3, as DNA: TGTGCCAGCAGCTCGGGACTACAAGAGACCCAGTACTTC.

The V and J genes are TRBV11-1 and TRBJ2-1; unclear D gene. The CDR3 has 15 residues. V lost 2 bases to trimming and J lost 6 bases, with 14 bases between them. Looked up from germline, CDR1 is SGHAT and CDR2 is FQDESV (reference sequence). The CDR3 region is CASSLPFSTSNEQFF. The CDR3 region has the DNA TGTGCCAGCAGCTTACCTTTTAGCACTTCCAATGAGCAGTTCTTC. Looking up the rest from reference TRBV11-1 and TRBJ2-1 gives the full variable domain: EAEVAQSPRYKITEKSQAVAFWCDPISGHATLYWYRQILGQGPELLVQFQDESVVDDSQLPKDRFSAERLKGVDSTLKIQPAELGDSAMYLCASSLPFSTSNEQFFGPGTRLTVL.

As to this clone: A read error may produce the germline difference seen at one junction end. The CDR3, as DNA: TGTGCCTGGACACTCACCAACATGGGACAACTCTTC. Amino acid sequence: CAWTLTNMGQLF. This chain joins TRBV30 and TRBJ1-2, with a tentative D call TRBD1 (6 bases). Germline loops: CDR1 GTSNPN, CDR2 SVGIG (reference sequence). CDR3 length equals 12 residues. The full variable domain, completed using reference TRBV30 and TRBJ1-2, is SQTIHQWPATLVQPVGSPLSLECTVEGTSNPNLYWYRQAAGRGLQLLFYSVGIGQISSEVPQNLSASRPQDRQFILSSKKLLLSDSGFYLCAWTLTNMGQLFGSGTRLTVV.

V gene TRBV6-5 combines with J gene TRBJ2-1, with TRBD2 identical over 7 bases. V lost 4 bases and J lost 4; bases outside the gene matches: 7. The germline CDR1 and CDR2 sequences are MNHEY and SVGAGI. CDR3 length: 15 residues. For the CDR3, the DNA is TGTGCCAGCAGTTCCCAGCCTAGCGGTTACAATGAGCAGTTCTTC. Translating gives CASSSQPSGYNEQFF.

The gene calls are TRBV27 and TRBJ2-7; 9 positions match TRBD2. This CDR3 spans 15 amino acids. Germline loops: CDR1 MNHEY, CDR2 SMNVEV (reference sequence). V was clipped by 6 bases and J by 3 bases; unmatched bases: 9. The CDR3 here is CASSRPSGANYEQYF. As DNA, the CDR3 is TGTGCCAGCAGCCGACCTAGCGGGGCCAACTACGAGCAGTACTTC.

The chain combines TRBV30 with TRBJ1-4; D not certain. Germline-derived CDR1 and CDR2 are GTSNPN and SVGIG (reference sequence). The V gene lost 3 bases and the J gene lost 8 bases, with 22 bases spanning the gap. The CDR3 has 16 amino acids. The CDR3 reads CAWSAVGRPEWEKLFF. The CDR3 DNA reads as TGTGCCTGGAGCGCCGTCGGACGTCCCGAGTGGGAAAAACTGTTTTTT.

This clone was detected only a few times. This chain connects TRBV10-2 to TRBJ1-5; D gene uncertain. The CDR3 length is 15 residues. The germline CDR1 and CDR2 sequences are WSHSY and SAAADI. The V gene lost 4 bases and the J gene lost 4 bases, with 14 bases spanning the gap. CDR3: CASSGRQDRNQPQHF. The CDR3 DNA reads TGCGCCAGCAGTGGACGGCAGGATCGTAATCAGCCCCAGCATTTT.

The chain uses TRBV6-1 and TRBJ2-1; a possible D gene is TRBD2 (6 bases). This CDR3 contains 12 residues. Trimming removed 2 bases at V and 13 bases at J, with 12 bases between. The germline V gene has CDR1 MNHNS and CDR2 SASEGT. The CDR3 coding sequence is TGTGCCAGCAGTGAACGGGACTCCGGCCAGTTCTTC. Protein: CASSERDSGQFF.

This clone was seen more than once but under ten times. This chain joins TRBV5-1 and TRBJ1-1; D unclear. This CDR3 comprises 15 residues. From germline, CDR1 is SGHRS and CDR2 YFSETQ. V shed 1 base and J shed 0 bases, with 10 bases lying between them. The CDR3 loop is CASSLNRGLNTEAFF. The CDR3, as DNA: TGCGCCAGCAGCTTGAATCGGGGTTTGAACACTGAAGCTTTCTTT.

This clone was counted between two and nine times. The chain uses TRBV29-1 and TRBJ1-2, with TRBD1 as a possible D gene (6 bases). Germline lookup yields CDR1 SQVTM and CDR2 ANQGSEA. Between the trimmed V and J ends, which lost 2 bases and 4 bases, there was a span of 14 bases. CDR3 length equals 14 residues. CDR3 loop: CSVEPRGQSYGYTF. CDR3 DNA sequence: TGCAGCGTTGAACCCCGGGGGCAAAGCTATGGCTACACCTTC.

This chain links TRBV5-8 with TRBJ2-3, with a weak D call TRBD2 (6 bases). The CDR3 has 17 residues. V lost 5 bases, J lost 4 bases, and 23 bases lay in between. In germline, CDR1 is SGHTS, CDR2 YDEGEE. CDR3 region: CASSHDRTTRRADTQYF. For the CDR3, the DNA is TGTGCCAGCAGTCACGATCGGACTACGAGGAGGGCAGATACGCAGTATTTT.

The rearrangement joins TRBV5-8 to TRBJ2-2; maybe TRBD1 (6 bases). CDR1 is SGHTS, CDR2 YDEGEE, per germline. Trimming took off 5 bases at V and 1 base at J, with 12 bases between the two ends. This CDR3 is 15 amino acids long. CDR3 DNA: TGTGCCAGCAGATCGCCCAGGGGGAACACCGGGGAGCTGTTTTTT. This sequence encodes CASRSPRGNTGELFF.

The chain has TRBV28 and TRBJ1-1; D is unresolved. The CDR3 spans 11 residues. Deletions cut 3 bases from V and 5 bases from J, with 4 bases between. CDR1 and CDR2 (germline): MDHEN, SYDVKM. DNA of the CDR3: TGTGCCAGCAGTTTGACAACTGAAGCTTTCTTT. It is translated as CASSLTTEAFF. The full variable domain, its missing parts supplied by reference TRBV28 and TRBJ1-1, is DVKVTQSSRYLVKRTGEKVFLECVQDMDHENMFWYRQDPGLGLRLIYFSYDVKMKEKGDIPEGYSVSREKKERFSLILESASTNQTSMYLCASSLTTEAFFGQGTRLTVV.

The chain employs TRBV11-2 and TRBJ1-1; D is perhaps TRBD1 (6 bases). This CDR3 region has 14 residues. Germline V gives CDR1 SGHAT, CDR2 FQNNGV. V was trimmed by 0 bases and J by 8 bases, leaving 13 bases between them. In DNA, the CDR3 is TGTGCCAGCAGCTTAGAAAGACAGGTCCTGGAAGCTTTCTTT. Translating it yields CASSLERQVLEAFF.

This clone has only a few counts. The chain links TRBV7-2 to TRBJ2-1; D is possibly TRBD1 or TRBD2 (7 bases each). CDR1 and CDR2 from the germline V gene are SGHTA and FQGNSA. The V end was cut by 4 bases, the J end by 8 bases, with 15 bases between. This CDR3 contains 14 residues. The CDR3: CASSWAPGGDEQFF. The CDR3 DNA sequence: TGTGCCAGCAGCTGGGCGCCAGGGGGGGATGAGCAGTTCTTC.